Presented here are 12 T cell receptor beta chains from one specimen sequenced in a study of chemoradiotherapy in HPV16-positive cancers. Only in-frame clones appear in the TCRdb table, and some are missing; sequencing was by immunoSEQ multiplex PCR. The table records around 68,000 clones, roughly 86% of them present only once. The sample in question was blood, obtained from a patient who underwent chemoradiotherapy. Receptors were obtained from a human donor with HPV-associated anogenital cancer.

J is TRBJ2-3 and V is TRBV18; D not resolved. The germline V and J ends were trimmed by 4 bases and 4 bases, with 12 bases remaining between them. This CDR3 has 14 amino acids. Per the germline V gene, CDR1 is KGHSH and CDR2 is LQKENI. CDR3 sequence (DNA): TGTGCCAGCTCACTGGGCCACGTGGCAGATACGCAGTATTTT. It codes for CASSLGHVADTQYF.

The V gene is TRBV11-2, the J gene TRBJ2-2; TRBD1 aligns across 10 bases. There are 16 residues in the CDR3. The V and J ends lost 4 bases and 8 bases, in that order; junction bases with no gene match: 10. Germline V lookup: CDR1 SGHAT, CDR2 FQNNGV. CDR3 loop: CASSSGQGFSMGELFF. DNA of the CDR3: TGTGCCAGCAGCTCGGGACAGGGGTTCAGTATGGGGGAGCTGTTTTTT.

The rearrangement links TRBV27 to TRBJ2-3, with 10 nucleotides matching TRBD1. The CDR3 has 14 amino acids. The junction had 9 bases not matched to a gene; V was cut back by 8 bases and J by 7 bases. The germline CDR1 and CDR2 sequences are MNHEY and SMNVEV (reference sequence). The CDR3 spells CASRGTGAWNTQYF. CDR3 bases: TGTGCCAGCCGGGGGACAGGGGCGTGGAATACGCAGTATTTT.

This clone was counted between two and nine times. The chain carries TRBV15 and TRBJ2-3, with a possible D match to TRBD2 (6 bases). Germline CDR1 and CDR2: LNHNV and YYDKDF (reference sequence). Between the trimmed V and J ends, which lost 0 bases and 9 bases, there was a span of 7 bases. The CDR3 runs 12 residues. CDR3 bases: TGTGCCACCAGCAGAGAAGGAGGGACGCAGTATTTT. Translation: CATSREGGTQYF.

V and J are TRBV10-1 and TRBJ2-5; 8 bases are shared with TRBD1. Unmatched junction bases numbered 9, after V lost 2 bases and J lost 4 bases. This CDR3 contains 16 residues. Germline CDR1 is WNHNN and CDR2 is SYGVQD (reference sequence). CDR3 protein: CASSEGKQGGRETQYF. The CDR3 nucleotides read TGCGCCAGCAGTGAGGGGAAACAGGGGGGACGAGAGACCCAGTACTTC.

This chain connects TRBV5-1 to TRBJ2-5; perhaps TRBD2 as D (5 bases). The length of the CDR3 is 15 residues. The germline V and J ends were trimmed by 0 bases and 2 bases, with 11 bases remaining between them. The germline V gene has CDR1 SGHRS and CDR2 YFSETQ. The CDR3 protein is CASSLERYDQETQYF. In DNA form, the CDR3 reads TGCGCCAGCAGCTTGGAGCGGTATGATCAAGAGACCCAGTACTTC.

The CDR3 DNA sequence: TGTGCCAGCAGCCCGACTAGCGGGAGTCTGACAGATACGCAGTATTTT. This codes for CASSPTSGSLTDTQYF. V and J are TRBV14 and TRBJ2-3; the match to TRBD2 covers 12 bases. CDR1 is SGHDN and CDR2 is FVKESK in the germline V gene. This CDR3 spans 16 amino acids. V gave up 4 bases and J gave up 3 bases; unmatched junction bases: 5.

In DNA form, the CDR3 reads TGTGCCAGCAGTAAAAACTACGAGCAGTACTTC. This encodes CASSKNYEQYF. The V call is TRBV6-5, the J call TRBJ2-7; unclear D gene. This CDR3 contains 11 residues. The germline V and J ends were trimmed by 5 bases and 3 bases, with 5 bases remaining between them. CDR1 and CDR2 (germline): MNHEY, SVGAGI.

The chain is built from TRBV28 and TRBJ2-5; 8 bases align to TRBD1. Germline CDR1 and CDR2: MDHEN and SYDVKM. This CDR3 region has 14 residues. After removal of 4 bases from V and 2 bases from J, the junction contained 3 bases not matched to a gene. The CDR3 sequence is CASSSRTGQETQYF. CDR3 DNA: TGTGCCAGCAGTTCGAGGACAGGGCAAGAGACCCAGTACTTC.

The table lists this clone with many counts. This chain connects TRBV7-3 to TRBJ2-3; 7 bases match TRBD2. The CDR3 is made up of 15 amino acids. Trimming took 0 bases from V and 3 from J; bases not matched to a gene: 3. CDR1 is SGHTA and CDR2 is FQGTGA in the germline V gene. The CDR3 sequence: CASSLTAGETDTQYF. The CDR3 nucleotides read TGTGCCAGCAGCTTAACCGCGGGGGAGACAGATACGCAGTATTTT. Drawing the rest from reference TRBV7-3 and TRBJ2-3, the complete variable domain is GAGVSQTPSNKVTEKGKYVELRCDPISGHTALYWYRQSLGQGPEFLIYFQGTGAADDSGLPNDRFFAVRPEGSVSTLKIQRTERGDSAVYLCASSLTAGETDTQYFGPGTRLTVL.

The chain recombines TRBV29-1 with TRBJ2-7; D is uncertain. The V gene's germline CDR1 is SQVTM and CDR2 ANQGSEA. The CDR3 totals 14 residues. Trimming removed 4 bases from V and 4 bases from J, with 17 bases in between. CDR3 sequence (DNA): TGCAGCGTTGTCCCTTTTGACAAGCCATACGAGCAGTACTTC. Residues: CSVVPFDKPYEQYF.

The chain links TRBV7-2 to TRBJ2-3; TRBD1 matches at 9 bases. Germline V CDR1 and CDR2: SGHTA, FQGNSA. The CDR3 consists of 15 residues. Unmatched junction bases numbered 7, after V lost 5 bases and J lost 4 bases. CDR3 region: CASSPPGQGPDTQYF. CDR3 bases: TGTGCCAGCAGCCCACCGGGACAGGGACCAGATACGCAGTATTTT. The entire variable domain, with the rest obtained from reference TRBV7-2 and TRBJ2-3, is as follows: GAGVSQSPSNKVTEKGKDVELRCDPISGHTALYWYRQSLGQGLEFLIYFQGNSAPDKSGLPSDRFSAERTGGSVSTLTIQRTQQEDSAVYLCASSPPGQGPDTQYFGPGTRLTVL.